This entry lists 27 T cell receptor beta chains sequenced from one sample in a study of blood T cell repertoires in COVID-19. The table came from immunoSEQ multiplex PCR; TCRdb's copy has only in-frame clones and leaves some out. The sample contains 150,000 to 200,000 clones, about 86% of which appear only once. The sequencing sample was made of peripheral blood. These receptors originate from a woman in her 70s with COVID-19, enrolled during active disease.

The chain recombines TRBV30 with TRBJ2-1, with TRBD1 identical over 11 bases. Germline CDR1 GTSNPN, CDR2 SVGIG (reference sequence). The ends lost 2 bases at V and 7 bases at J; junction bases unmatched: 4. This CDR3 spans 14 amino acids. CDR3 nucleotides: TGTGCCTGGAGTTTCGGGGACAGGGGGAATGAGCAGTTCTTC. It specifies CAWSFGDRGNEQFF.

The chain has TRBV18 and TRBJ1-1; unclear D gene. V lost 4 bases, J lost 1 base, and 13 bases lay in between. There are 15 residues in the CDR3. The V gene's germline CDR1 is KGHSH and CDR2 LQKENI. The CDR3 sequence: CASSLEAASNTEAFF. CDR3 DNA: TGTGCCAGCTCACTAGAGGCGGCTTCGAACACTGAAGCTTTCTTT.

V gene TRBV19 combines with J gene TRBJ2-5; D is undetermined. V lost 4 bases and J 3 bases, leaving 6 bases between the germline ends. Germline values: CDR1 LNHDA, CDR2 SQIVND (reference sequence). This CDR3 is 12 amino acids long. CDR3 in amino acids: CASSRGKETQYF. In nucleotides, the CDR3 is TGTGCCAGTAGTAGAGGAAAAGAGACCCAGTACTTC.

Concerning this clone itself: This sample also contains other DNA sequences that code for the same CDR3. The V and J genes are TRBV7-2 and TRBJ2-7; 10 bases map to TRBD2. The CDR3 spans 15 residues. Per the germline V gene, CDR1 is SGHTA and CDR2 is FQGNSA. J gave up 3 bases and V 1 base, and 3 bases lay outside the gene matches. CDR3 sequence reads: CASSLGPSGSYEQYF. In nucleotides, the CDR3 is TGTGCCAGCAGCTTAGGCCCTAGCGGGAGCTACGAGCAGTACTTC.

The V call is TRBV12-3 or TRBV12-4, the J call TRBJ1-5, with no clear D. V was pared by 6 bases and J by 7 bases, with 13 bases between. The CDR3 length is 13 residues. CDR3 region: CASSDLVGQPQHF. As DNA, the CDR3 is TGTGCCAGCAGCGATTTGGTGGGCCAGCCCCAGCATTTT.

This chain links TRBV11-1 with TRBJ2-1; possible D gene TRBD2, 6 bases. V lost 2 bases and J lost 4, with 15 bases in between. This CDR3 is 16 amino acids long. Germline loops: CDR1 SGHAT, CDR2 FQDESV (reference sequence). CDR3 region: CASSLWEAGLYNEQFF. The CDR3 DNA follows: TGTGCCAGCAGCTTATGGGAGGCGGGCCTTTACAATGAGCAGTTCTTC.

This chain connects TRBV24-1 to TRBJ1-5; no clear D. Germline CDR1 and CDR2: KGHDR and SFDVKD. V was cut by 7 bases and J by 6 bases, with 18 bases left in between. The CDR3 totals 15 residues. Here the CDR3 reads CATRLEGGSSQPQHF. The DNA of the CDR3 is TGTGCCACCAGGCTGGAGGGAGGGTCCAGTCAGCCCCAGCATTTT.

The chain employs TRBV18 and TRBJ1-4, with no clear D. Germline V gives CDR1 KGHSH, CDR2 LQKENI. The CDR3 spans 15 residues. Trimming took off 6 bases at V and 3 bases at J, with 14 bases between the two ends. The CDR3 protein is CASSPGGRANEKLFF. DNA of the CDR3: TGTGCCAGCTCCCCCGGAGGGCGGGCTAATGAAAAACTGTTTTTT. Filled out from reference TRBV18 and TRBJ1-4, the complete variable domain reads NAGVMQNPRHLVRRRGQEARLRCSPMKGHSHVYWYRQLPEEGLKFMVYLQKENIIDESGMPKERFSAEFPKEGPSILRIQQVVRGDSAAYFCASSPGGRANEKLFFGSGTQLSVL.

This chain uses TRBV6-5 with TRBJ1-2, with unresolved D. With 7 bases removed from V and 7 bases from J, the gap between germline ends came to 13 bases. Germline CDR1 MNHEY, CDR2 SVGAGI. The CDR3 spans 12 residues. In DNA, the CDR3 is TGTGCCAGCAAGCGGACGGAGACTGGCTACACCTTC. Amino acid sequence: CASKRTETGYTF.

The V gene is TRBV7-2, the J gene TRBJ2-7; a possible D gene is TRBD2 (6 bases). Trimming removed 4 bases at V and 3 bases at J, with 16 bases between. Germline lookup yields CDR1 SGHTA and CDR2 FQGNSA. The CDR3 contains 15 residues. The CDR3 DNA is TGTGCCAGCAGCTCATCGGTAGCGGCCCTCTACGAGCAGTACTTC. This translates into CASSSSVAALYEQYF.

V usage is TRBV13 and J usage is TRBJ2-1; 8 nucleotides agree with TRBD2. The CDR3 runs to 16 residues. Germline V gene sequence: CDR1 PRHDT, CDR2 FYEKMQ (reference sequence). V lost 5 bases to trimming and J lost 2 bases; unmatched junction nucleotides: 8. For the CDR3, the DNA is TGTGCCAGCAGCCAAGGGACTAGAACGCCCTACAATGAGCAGTTCTTC. This sequence encodes CASSQGTRTPYNEQFF.

The V call is TRBV5-6, the J call TRBJ2-7; no reliable D call. Trimming cost V 4 bases and J 3 bases, with 8 bases left between them. The CDR3 is 12 residues long. Germline CDR1 is SGHDT and CDR2 is YYEEEE. CDR3 in amino acids: CASSTRIYEQYF. The CDR3 DNA sequence: TGTGCCAGCAGCACCAGGATCTACGAGCAGTACTTC. Full variable domain (missing parts from reference TRBV5-6 and TRBJ2-7): DAGVTQSPTHLIKTRGQQVTLRCSPKSGHDTVSWYQQALGQGPQFIFQYYEEEERQRGNFPDRFSGHQFPNYSSELNVNALLLGDSALYLCASSTRIYEQYFGPGTRLTVT.

The rearrangement joins TRBV6-2 or TRBV6-3 to TRBJ1-1; TRBD1 might be the D (5 bases). Germline values: CDR1 MNHEY, CDR2 SVGEGT. CDR3 length equals 14 residues. The V end lost 2 bases, the J end lost 4 bases, and 11 bases lay between the germline ends. CDR3 region: CASSYGGMVTEAFF. The CDR3 nucleotides are TGTGCCAGCAGTTACGGGGGGATGGTCACTGAAGCTTTCTTT.

The genes are TRBV19 and TRBJ2-7, with TRBD2 as a possible D gene (5 bases). V lost 3 bases and J lost 6, with 12 bases in between. From germline, CDR1 is LNHDA and CDR2 SQIVND (reference sequence). The CDR3 is 13 residues long. As DNA, the CDR3 is TGTGCCAGTAGTATGGGCGAGGGCTTCGAGCAGTACTTC. This gives the protein CASSMGEGFEQYF.

The V call is TRBV27, the J call TRBJ2-1, with D possibly TRBD2 on 6 matching bases. V lost 5 bases to trimming and J lost 9 bases, with 14 bases between them. From germline, CDR1 is MNHEY and CDR2 SMNVEV (reference sequence). This CDR3 contains 13 residues. The CDR3 sequence: CASSATSYAEQFF. The CDR3 DNA is TGTGCCAGCAGTGCCACTAGCTACGCTGAGCAGTTCTTC.

The chain links TRBV5-1 to TRBJ1-2; 7 nucleotides match TRBD1. The CDR3 spans 15 residues. Trimming cost V 2 bases and J 2 bases; bases outside gene matches: 6. The germline gives CDR1 SGHRS, CDR2 YFSETQ. The CDR3 here is CASSLGQEMNYGYTF. The CDR3 DNA is TGCGCCAGCAGCTTAGGACAGGAGATGAACTATGGCTACACCTTC. The complete variable domain, with remaining parts taken from reference TRBV5-1 and TRBJ1-2, reads KAGVTQTPRYLIKTRGQQVTLSCSPISGHRSVSWYQQTPGQGLQFLFEYFSETQRNKGNFPGRFSGRQFSNSRSEMNVSTLELGDSALYLCASSLGQEMNYGYTFGSGTRLTVV.

The V call is TRBV10-3, the J call TRBJ2-2, with a weak D call TRBD2 (5 bases). Deletions cut 3 bases from V and 5 bases from J, with 13 bases between. The CDR3 spans 15 residues. Per germline, CDR1 ENHRY and CDR2 SYGVKD. Here the CDR3 reads CAISDFSGLTGELFF. CDR3 in DNA: TGTGCCATCAGTGATTTCAGCGGTTTGACCGGGGAGCTGTTTTTT.

V is TRBV5-4 and J is TRBJ2-3; 7 bases line up with TRBD2. Germline CDR1 reads SGHNT; CDR2 reads YYREEE (reference sequence). CDR3 length: 16 residues. J was trimmed by 0 bases and V by 1 base; bases with no gene match: 5. The CDR3 is CASSLPAGASTDTQYF. CDR3 sequence (DNA): TGTGCCAGCAGCTTGCCTGCGGGAGCTAGCACAGATACGCAGTATTTT.

This chain uses TRBV12-3 or TRBV12-4 with TRBJ1-2; 10 bases are shared with TRBD1. The CDR3 length is 13 residues. With V trimmed by 8 bases and J by 7 bases, 7 bases remained unmatched. The CDR3 DNA reads as TGTGCCAGCGAGAAGGGGACAGGGGCTGGCTACACCTTC. Protein: CASEKGTGAGYTF.

This clone showed up just a few times. The chain has TRBV18 and TRBJ1-4, with 7 bases fitting TRBD1. Germline V lookup: CDR1 KGHSH, CDR2 LQKENI. CDR3 size: 15 residues. J gave up 5 bases and V 3 bases, and 6 bases lay outside the gene matches. CDR3 amino acids: CASSPTGTENEKLFF. Here the CDR3 DNA reads TGTGCCAGCTCACCGACCGGGACAGAGAATGAAAAACTGTTTTTT.

This sequence joins TRBV15 and TRBJ2-1, with TRBD1 identical over 9 bases. CDR1 is LNHNV, CDR2 YYDKDF, per germline (reference sequence). The CDR3 has 15 residues. The V and J ends lost 5 bases and 7 bases, in that order; junction bases with no gene match: 9. CDR3 in DNA: TGTGCCACCAGCCGGGGACAGGGTAAGATGAATGAGCAGTTCTTC. It translates to CATSRGQGKMNEQFF.

The V call is TRBV7-2, the J call TRBJ1-2, with 7 bases lining up with TRBD1. The J segment lost 3 bases and the V segment lost 2 bases, leaving 0 bases of the junction unmatched. The CDR3 contains 13 residues. The germline V gene has CDR1 SGHTA and CDR2 FQGNSA. CDR3 sequence reads: CASSLTGDYGYTF. DNA for the CDR3: TGTGCCAGCAGCTTAACAGGGGACTATGGCTACACCTTC.

The rearrangement uses TRBV7-2 and TRBJ1-6; perhaps TRBD1 as D (5 bases). Per germline, CDR1 SGHTA and CDR2 FQGNSA. Trimming stripped 1 base from V and 10 bases from J, with 14 bases between. This CDR3 region has 15 residues. The CDR3 DNA reads as TGTGCCAGCAGCTTAGATCGGGCCGGGGGATCACCCCTCCACTTT. Translation: CASSLDRAGGSPLHF.

The chain couples TRBV19 to TRBJ2-1; 10 nucleotides agree with TRBD1. Germline V lookup: CDR1 LNHDA, CDR2 SQIVND (reference sequence). V trimming: 4 bases; J trimming: 6 bases; junction bases outside the gene matches: 6. The CDR3 runs 15 residues. CDR3 amino acids: CASSTTGTGANEQFF. The CDR3 bases are TGTGCCAGTAGTACGACCGGGACAGGGGCCAATGAGCAGTTCTTC.

The V gene is TRBV28, the J gene TRBJ2-6, with D perhaps matching TRBD1 (6 bases). The CDR3 runs to 15 residues. Germline CDR1 and CDR2: MDHEN and SYDVKM. V was pared by 4 bases and J by 2 bases, with 9 bases between. The CDR3 region is CASSSQGAGANVLTF. Written as DNA, the CDR3 is TGTGCCAGCAGTTCACAGGGCGCTGGGGCCAACGTCCTGACTTTC.

The chain joins TRBV27 to TRBJ1-6; D gene unclear. The CDR3 loop spans 12 amino acids. The germline gives CDR1 MNHEY, CDR2 SMNVEV (reference sequence). The V gene lost 3 bases and the J gene lost 15 bases, with 12 bases spanning the gap. CDR3 sequence: CASSFARGNLHF. The CDR3, as DNA: TGTGCCAGCAGTTTTGCCCGGGGAAACCTCCACTTT.

The chain carries TRBV9 and TRBJ2-2, with D possibly TRBD2 on 6 matching bases. CDR1 is SGDLS, CDR2 YYNGEE, per germline. The V gene lost 2 bases and the J gene lost 11 bases, with 10 bases spanning the gap. The CDR3 consists of 12 residues. The CDR3 region has the DNA TGTGCCAGCAGCGTGGTCGCGGGAGAGCTGTTTTTT. This codes for CASSVVAGELFF.